These 10 T cell receptor beta chains originate from one sample sequenced in a study of cytomegalovirus exposure and HLA in healthy donors. Repertoires were generated with immunoSEQ multiplex PCR, while TCRdb's copy carries only in-frame clones and drops some. The sample has roughly 170,000 clones; more than 65% are singletons. The material sequenced was PBMCs. The receptors come from a woman aged 18-29 years in good health and CMV-seropositive.

The chain has TRBV29-1 and TRBJ1-2; D unresolved. There are 13 residues in the CDR3. Trimming removed 8 bases at V and 2 bases at J, with 15 bases between. CDR1 is SQVTM, CDR2 ANQGSEA, per germline. The chain's CDR3 is CSSYVSGNYGYTF. CDR3 nucleotide sequence: TGCAGCTCCTATGTTAGCGGGAACTATGGCTACACCTTC.

The chain carries TRBV9 and TRBJ1-4; D is perhaps TRBD1 (5 bases). CDR1 and CDR2 (germline): SGDLS, YYNGEE. The CDR3 has 15 amino acids. V lost 0 bases, J lost 7 bases, and 13 bases lay in between. For the CDR3, the DNA is TGTGCCAGCAGCGTAGTTTTGGGGCGCGGTGAAAAACTGTTTTTT. It is translated as CASSVVLGRGEKLFF.

The chain employs TRBV4-1 and TRBJ2-1; maybe TRBD2 (6 bases). The CDR3 runs 16 residues. V was trimmed by 0 bases and J by 4 bases, leaving 13 bases between them. Germline V gives CDR1 MGHRA, CDR2 YSYEKL. CDR3 in amino acids: CASSQEGAGSYNEQFF. The DNA for the CDR3 is TGCGCCAGCAGCCAAGAAGGAGCGGGCTCTTACAATGAGCAGTTCTTC.

The gene calls are TRBV19 and TRBJ1-1; the match to TRBD1 covers 7 bases. With V trimmed by 3 bases and J by 4 bases, 2 bases remained unmatched. CDR1 and CDR2 (germline): LNHDA, SQIVND (reference sequence). CDR3 length: 13 residues. CDR3 in DNA: TGTGCCAGTAGTATCCAGGGGGTCACTGAAGCTTTCTTT. Its translation is CASSIQGVTEAFF.

V is TRBV9 and J is TRBJ2-1; 8 bases fit TRBD1. CDR1 and CDR2 from the germline V gene are SGDLS and YYNGEE. The V and J ends lost 0 bases and 9 bases, in that order; junction bases with no gene match: 8. The CDR3 is 15 amino acids. DNA of the CDR3: TGTGCCAGCAGCGTAGAACCAGGGGGCTATAGTGAGCAGTTCTTC. Encoded protein: CASSVEPGGYSEQFF.

This clone has a handful of counts. This sequence joins TRBV6-5 and TRBJ2-7; 9 bases match TRBD1. The germline V gene has CDR1 MNHEY and CDR2 SVGAGI. J lost 2 bases, V lost 1 base, and 6 bases had no gene match. The CDR3 is made up of 16 amino acids. CDR3 nucleotide sequence: TGTGCCAGCAGTTACTTGGGACAGGGCACGACCTACGAGCAGTACTTC. This sequence encodes CASSYLGQGTTYEQYF.

The chain recombines TRBV11-2 with TRBJ2-7, with 7 bases fitting TRBD2. The CDR3 loop spans 18 amino acids. The V segment lost 6 bases and the J segment 7 bases; nucleotides outside the gene matches: 24. The germline V gene encodes CDR1 SGHAT and CDR2 FQNNGV. CDR3 protein: CASSEGWGGLRAHREQYF. CDR3 bases: TGTGCCAGCAGTGAAGGTTGGGGGGGACTACGAGCCCATCGGGAGCAGTACTTC.

This clone was found a few times. The chain employs TRBV2 and TRBJ2-5; tentative D call: TRBD2 (6 bases). The V end lost 1 base, the J end lost 4 bases, and 13 bases lay between the germline ends. This CDR3 region has 15 residues. In germline, CDR1 is SNHLY, CDR2 FYNNEI. CDR3 protein: CASSEGGRRGETQYF. CDR3 nucleotide sequence: TGTGCCAGCAGTGAAGGGGGGAGGAGAGGAGAGACCCAGTACTTC.

This rearrangement joins TRBV27 to TRBJ1-2, with a tentative D call TRBD1 (6 bases). V was shortened by 3 bases and J by 0 bases, with 14 bases between the two germline ends. This CDR3 comprises 16 residues. CDR1 MNHEY and CDR2 SMNVEV come from the germline V gene (reference sequence). The CDR3 sequence is CASSFPDRETNYGYTF. CDR3 nucleotides: TGTGCCAGCAGTTTCCCGGACAGAGAAACTAACTATGGCTACACCTTC.

J is TRBJ2-6 and V is TRBV10-1, with 7 bases that match TRBD1. This CDR3 is 17 amino acids long. Per the germline V gene, CDR1 is WNHNN and CDR2 is SYGVQD (reference sequence). Losses at the gene ends were 9 bases for V and 0 bases for J; bases not matched to a gene: 11. The CDR3: CARNKGGPSSGANVLTF. CDR3 nucleotide sequence: TGCGCCAGGAATAAAGGGGGCCCCAGCTCTGGGGCCAACGTCCTGACTTTC.